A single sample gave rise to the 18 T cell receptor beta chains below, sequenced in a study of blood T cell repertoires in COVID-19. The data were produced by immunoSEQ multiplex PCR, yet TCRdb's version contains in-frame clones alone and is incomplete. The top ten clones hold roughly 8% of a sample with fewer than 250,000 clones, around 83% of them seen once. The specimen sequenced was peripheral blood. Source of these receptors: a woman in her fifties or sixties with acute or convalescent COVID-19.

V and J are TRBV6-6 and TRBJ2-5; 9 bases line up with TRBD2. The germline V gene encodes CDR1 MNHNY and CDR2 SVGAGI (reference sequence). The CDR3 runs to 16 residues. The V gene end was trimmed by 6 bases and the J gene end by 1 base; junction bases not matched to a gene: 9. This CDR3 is CASSDPSGDIQETQYF. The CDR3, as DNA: TGTGCCAGCAGCGACCCTAGCGGGGATATCCAAGAGACCCAGTACTTC.

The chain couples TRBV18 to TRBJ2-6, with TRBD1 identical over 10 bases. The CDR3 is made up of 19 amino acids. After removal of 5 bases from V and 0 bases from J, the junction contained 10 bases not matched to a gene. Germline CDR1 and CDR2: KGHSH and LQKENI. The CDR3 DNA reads TGTGCCAGCTCAACAGGACAGGGGGGAACTCACTCTGGGGCCAACGTCCTGACTTTC. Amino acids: CASSTGQGGTHSGANVLTF. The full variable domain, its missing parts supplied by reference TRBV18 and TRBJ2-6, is NAGVMQNPRHLVRRRGQEARLRCSPMKGHSHVYWYRQLPEEGLKFMVYLQKENIIDESGMPKERFSAEFPKEGPSILRIQQVVRGDSAAYFCASSTGQGGTHSGANVLTFGAGSRLTVL.

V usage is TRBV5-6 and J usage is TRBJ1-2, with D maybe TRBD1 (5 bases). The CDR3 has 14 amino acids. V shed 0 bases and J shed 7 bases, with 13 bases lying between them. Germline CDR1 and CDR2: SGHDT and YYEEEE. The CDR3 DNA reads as TGTGCCAGCAGCTTGGACGAGGGGCGGGGTGGCTACACCTTC. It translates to CASSLDEGRGGYTF.

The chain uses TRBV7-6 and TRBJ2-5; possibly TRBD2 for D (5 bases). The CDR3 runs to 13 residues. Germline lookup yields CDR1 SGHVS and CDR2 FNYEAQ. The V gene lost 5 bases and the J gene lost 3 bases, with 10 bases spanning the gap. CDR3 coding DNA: TGTGCCAGCAGCCGGACTCGGGAAGAGACCCAGTACTTC. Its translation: CASSRTREETQYF.

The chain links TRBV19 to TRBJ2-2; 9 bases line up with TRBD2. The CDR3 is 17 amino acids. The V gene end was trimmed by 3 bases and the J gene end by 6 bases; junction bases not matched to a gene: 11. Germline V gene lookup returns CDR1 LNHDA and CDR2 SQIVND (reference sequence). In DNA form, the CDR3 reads TGTGCCAGTAGTATGTGGAAGACGCGGGAGGGCTCCGGGGAGCTGTTTTTT. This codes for CASSMWKTREGSGELFF.

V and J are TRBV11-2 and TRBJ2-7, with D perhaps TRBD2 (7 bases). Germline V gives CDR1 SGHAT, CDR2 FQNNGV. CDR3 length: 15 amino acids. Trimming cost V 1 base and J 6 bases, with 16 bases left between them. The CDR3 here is CASSLGGGRGGEQYF. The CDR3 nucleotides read TGTGCCAGCAGCTTAGGGGGCGGAAGGGGGGGCGAGCAGTACTTC.

The CDR3 nucleotides read TGTGCCAGCAGCCAAGGGACGGGACAGGGGTTCTACGAGCAGTACTTC. As protein: CASSQGTGQGFYEQYF. The rearrangement uses TRBV4-2 and TRBJ2-7; TRBD1 agrees at 10 bases. The CDR3 is made up of 16 amino acids. V lost 1 base to trimming and J lost 3 bases; unmatched junction nucleotides: 6. Per germline, CDR1 LGHNA and CDR2 YNFKEQ.

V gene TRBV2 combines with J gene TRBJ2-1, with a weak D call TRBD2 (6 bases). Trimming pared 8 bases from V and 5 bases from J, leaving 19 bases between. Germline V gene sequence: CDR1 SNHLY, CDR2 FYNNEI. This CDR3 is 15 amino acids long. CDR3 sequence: CASSTGSLANNEQFF. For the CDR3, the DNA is TGTGCCAGCTCCACCGGGAGTCTAGCGAACAATGAGCAGTTCTTC.

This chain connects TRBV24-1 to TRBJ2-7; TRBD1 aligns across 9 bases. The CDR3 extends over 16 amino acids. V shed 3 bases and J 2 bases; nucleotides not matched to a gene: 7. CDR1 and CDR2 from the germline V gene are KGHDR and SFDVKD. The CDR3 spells CATSDPRTGDPYEQYF. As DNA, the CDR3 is TGTGCCACCAGTGATCCACGGACAGGGGACCCCTACGAGCAGTACTTC.

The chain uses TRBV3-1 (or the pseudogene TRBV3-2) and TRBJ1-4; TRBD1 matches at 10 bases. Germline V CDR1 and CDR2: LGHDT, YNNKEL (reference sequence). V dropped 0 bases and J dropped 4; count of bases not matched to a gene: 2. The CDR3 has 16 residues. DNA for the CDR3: TGTGCCAGCAGCCAAGAAAGGACAGGGGGTAATGAAAAACTGTTTTTT. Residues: CASSQERTGGNEKLFF.

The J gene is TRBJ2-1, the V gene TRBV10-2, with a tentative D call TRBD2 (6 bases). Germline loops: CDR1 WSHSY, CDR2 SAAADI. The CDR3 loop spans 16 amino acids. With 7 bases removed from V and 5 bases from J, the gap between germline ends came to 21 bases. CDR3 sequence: CASKGAPGSLNNEQFF. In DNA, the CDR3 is TGCGCCAGCAAAGGGGCCCCCGGGAGTCTGAACAATGAGCAGTTCTTC.

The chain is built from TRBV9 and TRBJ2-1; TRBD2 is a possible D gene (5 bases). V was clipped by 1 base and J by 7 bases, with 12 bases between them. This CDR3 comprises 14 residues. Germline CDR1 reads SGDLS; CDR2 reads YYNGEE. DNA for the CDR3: TGTGCCAGCAGCGTAAACAGCGGTGGGAATGAGCAGTTCTTC. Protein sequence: CASSVNSGGNEQFF.

CDR3 sequence: CASRQTGVQNEQYF. DNA for the CDR3: TGTGCCAGCAGGCAGACGGGAGTTCAAAACGAGCAGTACTTC. V gene TRBV13 combines with J gene TRBJ2-7, with a weak D call TRBD2 (6 bases). The V end was cut by 6 bases, the J end by 5 bases, with 17 bases between. The germline gives CDR1 PRHDT, CDR2 FYEKMQ (reference sequence). There are 14 residues in the CDR3. Full variable domain (rest looked up from reference TRBV13 and TRBJ2-7): AAGVIQSPRHLIKEKRETATLKCYPIPRHDTVYWYQQGPGQDPQFLISFYEKMQSDKGSIPDRFSAQQFSDYHSELNMSSLELGDSALYFCASRQTGVQNEQYFGPGTRLTVT.

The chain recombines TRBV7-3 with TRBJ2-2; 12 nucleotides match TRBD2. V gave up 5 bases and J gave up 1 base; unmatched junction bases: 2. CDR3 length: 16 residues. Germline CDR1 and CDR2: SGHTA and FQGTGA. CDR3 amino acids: CASSTGLAGNTGELFF. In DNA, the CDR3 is TGTGCCAGCAGCACGGGACTAGCGGGGAACACCGGGGAGCTGTTTTTT.

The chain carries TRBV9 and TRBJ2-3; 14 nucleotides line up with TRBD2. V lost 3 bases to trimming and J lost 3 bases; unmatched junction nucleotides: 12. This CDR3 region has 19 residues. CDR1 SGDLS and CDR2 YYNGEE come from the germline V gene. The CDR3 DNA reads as TGTGCCAGCAGCGCGGCCGGGACTAGCGGGAGTGGAGGGACAGATACGCAGTATTTT. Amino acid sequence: CASSAAGTSGSGGTDTQYF.

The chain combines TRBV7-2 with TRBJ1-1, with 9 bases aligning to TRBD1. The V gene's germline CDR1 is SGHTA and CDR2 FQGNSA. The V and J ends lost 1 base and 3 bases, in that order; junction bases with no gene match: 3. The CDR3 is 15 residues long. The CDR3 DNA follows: TGTGCCAGCAGCTTAGGGAGACAGGGGGACACTGAAGCTTTCTTT. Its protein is CASSLGRQGDTEAFF.

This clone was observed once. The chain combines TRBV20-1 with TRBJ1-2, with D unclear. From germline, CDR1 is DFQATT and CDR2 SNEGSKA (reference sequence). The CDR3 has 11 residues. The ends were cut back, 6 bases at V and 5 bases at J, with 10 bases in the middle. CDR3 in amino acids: CSAPFGYGYTF. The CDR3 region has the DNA TGCAGTGCCCCCTTCGGGTATGGCTACACCTTC.

CDR3: CASSPRLASNGDTQYF. The CDR3 coding sequence is TGTGCCAGCAGCCCCCGGCTAGCGAGCAATGGAGATACGCAGTATTTT. The chain is built from TRBV7-9 and TRBJ2-3; TRBD2 is a possible D gene (6 bases). CDR3 length: 16 residues. Germline CDR1 is SEHNR and CDR2 is FQNEAQ (reference sequence). V was pared by 5 bases and J by 5 bases, with 20 bases between.